Described below is a single T cell receptor (beta chain) sequence and its context. There are a few counts of this clone. The specificity of this receptor is unknown. No much larger clone exists at a distance of one base, and base qualities are not known. The sample originates from a study of blood T cell repertoires in COVID-19 (dated by TCRdb to the early 2020s). Context from the whole study: Samples from collaborators originated in the United States, Italy and Spain and spanned both the acute and convalescent phases of COVID-19. The material from the prospective study consisted of cDNA or gDNA derived from T cells, B-cell-depleted T cells, or PBMCs. Subjects who had been exposed to COVID-19, were actively infected with it, or had recovered from it provided the deeply sampled blood TCRbeta repertoires that made up the dataset. The repertoires were made available in a free public database intended to serve as a resource for research on the immune response to SARS-CoV-2. Samples came from the ongoing ImmuneRACE study (first 160 participants) plus 1,254 subjects from 6 global collaborators. The sample metadata nearly always contained a de-identified subject ID, COVID-19 status, age in years and sex. Where available, HLA class I and class II types were taken from metadata supplied by the sample provider and were not determined by assay-based typing.

The study at large found these results: Clinical and demographic metadata were provided uncurated, with the amount varying by source and participant.

TCRbeta CDR3 regions were amplified from genomic DNA using the immunoSEQ Assay, a bias-controlled multiplex PCR. On the study's bioinformatics: Nucleated cell counts per sample were estimated from amplification of reference gene primers within the assay. To quantify the absolute abundance of each unique TCRbeta CDR3 rearrangement, sequence reads were collapsed and filtered. For each sample, productive Simpson clonality was calculated as the square root of Simpson's diversity index across productive rearrangements. TCRdb re-hosts the immuneACCESS table, in-frame sequences only. Its copies lack some clones; in the studies checked, an unresolved V gene accounts for under half of them, and the cause for the rest is not known. V and J calls plus clone size are reproduced from that table; the DNA served to infer D and trimming. Recorded for this sample are 40,000 to 65,000 clones; more than 70% of them occurred a single time. The ten top clones hold 12% of the sample.

After removal of 5 bases from V and 1 base from J, the junction retains 7 bases not matched to a gene. CDR1 and CDR2 were assigned from the germline V gene (reference sequence) as SEHNR and FQNEAQ. Reading from cysteine to phenylalanine, the CDR3 counts 15 amino acids. Just CDR3 DNA is preserved here, 45 bases in frame from base 1. The collaborating institutions used their own protocols to collect whole blood in K2EDTA tubes. For TCRbeta analysis, collaborator samples were shipped as frozen whole blood, as isolated PBMCs, or as DNA extracted from either sample type. Sequencing used peripheral blood. The receptor comes from a man between 65 and 85 years old with active COVID-19. The chain is encoded by TRBV7-9 joined to TRBJ1-2; TRBD1 agrees with 7 junctional bases. This receptor carries the CDR3 CASSPQGQSNYGYTF. The nucleotides are TGTGCCAGCAGCCCCCAGGGACAGAGTAACTATGGCTACACCTTC.